These 10 T cell receptor beta chains were all obtained from the same sample, sequenced in a study of blood T cells in healthy people across ages. PCR was performed a second time for roughly 6 to 12 cycles using a sample-barcoded 5' primer and a J-beta primer mix. TCRdb reprocessed the 5' RACE reads with MiXCR, giving one entry per CDR3 protein. The repertoire holds 1.5 million to 2 million distinct CDR3 sequences, roughly 28% seen once, with 7.7% in the top ten. The sample consisted of blood. The receptors were gathered from a woman aged 25-40 years in good health.

This clonotype was picked up a small number of times. The rearrangement uses TRBV30 and TRBJ2-2; D gene uncertain. The CDR3 has 13 amino acids. V lost 1 base and J lost 13, with 16 bases in between. The germline CDR1 and CDR2 sequences are GTSNPN and SVGIG (reference sequence). The CDR3 loop is CAWSAGPSGRLFF. The CDR3 DNA reads TGTGCCTGGAGTGCCGGGCCGTCCGGAAGGCTGTTTTTT. The full variable domain, with the rest looked up from reference TRBV30 and TRBJ2-2, is SQTIHQWPATLVQPVGSPLSLECTVEGTSNPNLYWYRQAAGRGLQLLFYSVGIGQISSEVPQNLSASRPQDRQFILSSKKLLLSDSGFYLCAWSAGPSGRLFFGEGSRLTVL.

For the CDR3, the DNA is TGTGCCAGCAGCCCAAGCGGGAGGGCCGGGGATGAGCAGTTCTTC. This encodes CASSPSGRAGDEQFF. The genes are TRBV3-1 and TRBJ2-7; 10 nucleotides line up with TRBD2. The DNA end is more similar to TRBJ2-1, so the J call may be wrong. Per germline, CDR1 LGHDT and CDR2 YNNKEL (reference sequence). The CDR3 runs 15 residues.

This clonotype was seen a few times. This chain links TRBV4-1 with TRBJ2-1, with D tentatively TRBD2 (6 bases). This CDR3 has 16 residues. V was trimmed by 0 bases and J by 6 bases, leaving 15 bases between them. Germline CDR1 is MGHRA and CDR2 is YSYEKL. The CDR3 DNA is TGCGCCAGCAGCCAAGATCGCCCTAGCGCGAGCAATGAGCAGTTCTTC. Its protein is CASSQDRPSASNEQFF.

The V and J genes are TRBV10-3 and TRBJ2-7; 8 positions match TRBD1. Germline V gene lookup returns CDR1 ENHRY and CDR2 SYGVKD. V shed 6 bases, J shed 3 bases, and the junction held 1 base outside the gene matches. CDR3 size: 12 residues. The CDR3 DNA reads TGTGCCATCAGGGACAGGGACTACGAGCAGTACTTC. Amino acids: CAIRDRDYEQYF.

This clonotype was picked up one time. It differs at one base from a far larger clone, so likely a read error. This chain links TRBV6-6 with TRBJ2-1; maybe TRBD2 (6 bases). This CDR3 is built from 14 residues. Germline CDR1 and CDR2: MNHNY and SVGAGI (reference sequence). CDR3 amino acids: CASSPGTSCNEQFF. CDR3 nucleotides: TGTGCCAGCAGTCCCGGGACTTCCTGCAATGAGCAGTTCTTC.

This clonotype was found many times. The V call is TRBV27, the J call TRBJ2-4; the D gene could be TRBD1 or TRBD2 (5 bases each). This CDR3 comprises 14 residues. Germline V CDR1 and CDR2: MNHEY, SMNVEV (reference sequence). V lost 0 bases and J 8 bases, leaving 11 bases between the germline ends. CDR3 DNA: TGTGCCAGCAGTTTATCCTGGGGGAGAGACATTCAGTACTTC. Residues: CASSLSWGRDIQYF.

The sample holds many counts of this clonotype. The V call is TRBV7-9, the J call TRBJ2-7; D might be TRBD2 (6 bases). There are 14 residues in the CDR3. CDR1 and CDR2 (germline): SEHNR, FQNEAQ (reference sequence). Trimming cost V 1 base and J 3 bases, with 10 bases left between them. The CDR3 DNA follows: TGTGCCAGCAGCTTAGGGGGGGATAGCTACGAGCAGTACTTC. Its translation: CASSLGGDSYEQYF. Full variable domain (outside the CDR3, taken from reference TRBV7-9 and TRBJ2-7): DTGVSQNPRHKITKRGQNVTFRCDPISEHNRLYWYRQTLGQGPEFLTYFQNEAQLEKSRLLSDRFSAERPKGSFSTLEIQRTEQGDSAMYLCASSLGGDSYEQYFGPGTRLTVT.

This clonotype has only one observation. Just one base apart from a much larger clone, this may be a read error. This chain uses TRBV6-5 with TRBJ2-4, with D unresolved. Deletions cut 8 bases from V and 13 bases from J, with 21 bases between. Germline CDR1 MNHEY, CDR2 SVGAGI. The CDR3 contains 13 residues. The CDR3 nucleotides are TGTGCCAGCCGCAGGCGGTCACCCAATGAGCAGTACTTC. Translating gives CASRRRSPNEQYF.

V usage is TRBV5-1 and J usage is TRBJ1-2; D remains ambiguous. The V end lost 4 bases, the J end lost 4 bases, and 14 bases lay between the germline ends. Germline CDR1 SGHRS, CDR2 YFSETQ. There are 14 residues in the CDR3. CDR3 residues: CASSVGVSTYGYTF. CDR3 bases: TGCGCCAGCAGCGTTGGGGTCTCCACCTATGGCTACACCTTC.

With regard to this clonotype: The germline gene is not matched at one end of the junction; a read error may be the cause. The chain is built from TRBV11-2 and TRBJ1-1; TRBD1 might be the D (6 bases). The CDR3 is 15 residues long. The germline CDR1 and CDR2 sequences are SGHAT and FQNNGV. Here the CDR3 reads CAGSLIPGVVTEAFF. CDR3 nucleotides: TGTGCCGGCAGCTTAATCCCAGGGGTGGTCACTGAAGCTTTCTTT. The full variable domain, with the rest looked up from reference TRBV11-2 and TRBJ1-1, is EAGVAQSPRYKIIEKRQSVAFWCNPISGHATLYWYQQILGQGPKLLIQFQNNGVVDDSQLPKDRFSAERLKGVDSTLKIQPAKLEDSAVYLCAGSLIPGVVTEAFFGQGTRLTVV.